The present entry profiles one T cell receptor (beta chain) with its context. The source of the sample is a study of T cell changes during pregnancy in multiple sclerosis. Libraries were prepared by immunoSEQ multiplex PCR; TCRdb keeps only in-frame clonotypes and omits some of them. The table shows 70,000 to 75,000 clones, with roughly 92% occurring only once. The CDR3 totals 17 residues. Trimming at V came to 1 base and at J to 4 bases, leaving 9 bases not matched to a gene. Germline loops: CDR1 SGHVS, CDR2 FQNEAQ. The chain is built from TRBV7-8 and TRBJ2-5; 10 nucleotides agree with TRBD2. The input for sequencing was peripheral blood, taken before pregnancy. This TCR derives from a female donor with multiple sclerosis, enrolled in a pregnancy study. The CDR3 region has the DNA TGTGCCAGCAGCTTAGGAGCTAGCGGGAGAGGTTTAGAGACCCAGTACTTC. Encoded protein: CASSLGASGRGLETQYF.